These T cell receptor beta chains were read from a single sample in a study of blood T cell repertoires in COVID-19. The data were produced by immunoSEQ multiplex PCR, yet TCRdb's version contains in-frame clones alone and is incomplete. The repertoire has over 250,000 clones, 70% to 90% of them found once; the top ten carry around 0.92%. Sequenced material: PBMCs or T cells enriched from blood (not recorded which). These TCRs come from a woman in her twenties or thirties who had recovered from COVID-19. The CDR3 runs from the conserved cysteine through the conserved F or W. The order of the fields is V gene, J gene, D gene, CDR3 protein, CDR3 DNA. The D gene is left open where the match is weak.

V: TRBV28
J: TRBJ1-4
D: TRBD1
CDR3: CASTGGLEKLFF
DNA: TGTGCCAGCACAGGGGGGTTGGAAAAACTGTTTTTT

V: TRBV11-2
J: TRBJ1-2
D: .
CDR3: CASSVRPGTNYGYTF
DNA: TGTGCCAGCAGCGTTCGACCGGGGACTAACTATGGCTACACCTTC

V: TRBV9
J: TRBJ1-2
D: .
CDR3: CASSVEIRSGGNYGYTF
DNA: TGTGCCAGCAGCGTCGAGATAAGGTCGGGAGGTAACTATGGCTACACCTTC

V: TRBV7-9
J: TRBJ1-1
D: .
CDR3: CASSFTQMNTEAFF
DNA: TGTGCCAGCAGCTTTACACAAATGAACACTGAAGCTTTCTTT

V: TRBV29-1
J: TRBJ2-1
D: .
CDR3: CSVEMGRVPYNEQFF
DNA: TGCAGCGTTGAGATGGGCAGGGTCCCCTACAATGAGCAGTTCTTC

V: TRBV3-1/TRBV3-2
J: TRBJ2-7
D: .
CDR3: CASSPNLPRDSRPHEQYF
DNA: TGTGCCAGCAGCCCTAACCTTCCCCGGGACTCCCGTCCACACGAGCAGTACTTC

V: TRBV20-1
J: TRBJ1-5
D: .
CDR3: CSASSGGWQPQHF
DNA: TGCAGTGCTAGTTCGGGGGGTTGGCAGCCCCAGCATTTT

V: TRBV7-9
J: TRBJ1-4
D: .
CDR3: CASSSPRGPIREKLFF
DNA: TGTGCCAGCAGCTCCCCTCGGGGTCCCATCCGGGAAAAACTGTTTTTT

V: TRBV5-5
J: TRBJ2-3
D: .
CDR3: CASSFSGGTQYF
DNA: TGTGCCAGCAGCTTTTCCGGGGGTACGCAGTATTTT

V: TRBV2
J: TRBJ1-4
D: TRBD1
CDR3: CASSDRGIYRGGFF
DNA: TGTGCCAGCAGTGATAGAGGGATTTACAGGGGCGGATTTTTT